The rows below give T cell receptor beta chains drawn from one sample of a study of blood T cell repertoires in COVID-19. Clones were sequenced by immunoSEQ multiplex PCR, and TCRdb holds only the in-frame ones, with some missing. The sample holds 200,000 to 250,000 clones, around four fifths seen once. The sample consisted of peripheral blood. The receptors stem from a woman aged 80 or over with active or convalescent COVID-19. The CDR3 runs from the conserved cysteine through the conserved F or W. A D gene is named only where the DNA matches it firmly. Size values are once, few and many counts, or a class for expanded clones, and some rows have none.

TRBV5-1	TRBJ1-4	-	15	TRBD1	TGCGCCAGCAGCTTGTTCGACAGGGATAATGAAAAACTGTTTTTT	CASSLFDRDNEKLFF
TRBV11-1	TRBJ1-1	-	13	-	TGTGCCAGCAGCTTATTGCGGGGAGTGGAAGCTTTCTTT	CASSLLRGVEAFF
TRBV24-1	TRBJ1-5	-	16	-	TGTGCCACCAGTGAAGGAGGCAGGGAGGGCAATCAGCCCCAGCATTTT	CATSEGGREGNQPQHF
TRBV7-3	TRBJ2-1	-	18	TRBD2	TGTGCCAGCAGCTCTTCCGGGACTAGCGGGAGGGCAGGGAATGAGCAGTTCTTC	CASSSSGTSGRAGNEQFF
TRBV7-8	TRBJ2-4	-	15	-	TGTGCCAGCAGCTTAGGGTTCGGCAGGGCAAACATTCAGTACTTC	CASSLGFGRANIQYF
TRBV30	TRBJ1-1	-	13	-	TGTGCCTGGAGTCGGACTCGGGGCACTGAAGCTTTCTTT	CAWSRTRGTEAFF
TRBV19	TRBJ1-2	few	12	-	TGTGCCGTAAGGGGGATGGGGTATGGCTACACCTTC	CAVRGMGYGYTF
TRBV11-3	TRBJ2-7	few	13	-	TGTGCCAGCAGCTTGAGGGCAGCCTACGAGCAGTACTTC	CASSLRAAYEQYF
TRBV7-9	TRBJ2-2	-	17	TRBD1	TGTGCCAGCAGCCCCACCGGGACAGGGGGCTACACCGGGGAGCTGTTTTTT	CASSPTGTGGYTGELFF
TRBV30	TRBJ1-4	-	16	-	TGTGCCTGGAGTGTGGCCAGCGGGACCCGGGATGAAAAACTGTTTTTT	CAWSVASGTRDEKLFF
TRBV5-1	TRBJ2-5	-	15	TRBD2	TGCGCCAGCAGCTTGGCCGCTAGCGGGGGAAAGACCCAGTACTTC	CASSLAASGGKTQYF
TRBV12-5	TRBJ2-5	-	16	TRBD1	TGTGCTAGTGGTTTGGCACGGACAGGCAAGGTAGAGACCCAGTACTTC	CASGLARTGKVETQYF
TRBV7-8	TRBJ2-5	-	16	-	TGTGCCAGCAGCCGAGGGGCAGGGGTAGGGTTAGAGACCCAGTACTTC	CASSRGAGVGLETQYF
TRBV18	TRBJ1-1	-	15	-	TGTGCCAGCTCACCCACCGTGGGGGGGAACACTGAAGCTTTCTTT	CASSPTVGGNTEAFF
TRBV29-1	TRBJ2-7	-	17	-	TGCAGCGTTGAAGGGGGTCGGAGGGGCCATTCCTCCTACGAGCAGTACTTC	CSVEGGRRGHSSYEQYF
TRBV2	TRBJ1-5	-	13	-	TGTGCCAGCAACGGGGATAGCAATCAGCCCCAGCATTTT	CASNGDSNQPQHF
TRBV28	TRBJ2-7	-	17	TRBD1	TGTGCCAGCAGTTCTTGGGCTCCGGGACAGGGAATCTACGAGCAGTACTTC	CASSSWAPGQGIYEQYF
TRBV7-9	TRBJ2-7	-	14	-	TGTGCCAGCAGCTTAGCAGGTCGAGAGGGCGAGCAGTACTTC	CASSLAGREGEQYF
TRBV10-3	TRBJ2-1	-	15	TRBD2	TGTGCCATCAGTGAAGGGACTAGCGGGAGCAATGAGCAGTTCTTC	CAISEGTSGSNEQFF
TRBV12-3/TRBV12-4	TRBJ2-3	-	13	-	TGTGCCAGCAGTTATTATCTCACAGATACGCAGTATTTT	CASSYYLTDTQYF
TRBV7-6	TRBJ2-3	once	17	-	TGTGCCAGCAGCTTAGTTGGAACAGCCCTTCGCACAGATACGCAGTATTTT	CASSLVGTALRTDTQYF
TRBV19	TRBJ2-7	-	16	TRBD2	TGTGCCAGTAGTCCTCGACTAGCGGGGGCCTCCTACGAGCAGTACTTC	CASSPRLAGASYEQYF
TRBV5-1	TRBJ2-1	once	15	TRBD2	TGCGCCAGCAGCCCCGGGGGCGGGAGGAACAATGAGCAGTTCTTC	CASSPGGGRNNEQFF
TRBV5-1	TRBJ2-1	-	14	TRBD1	TGCGCCAGCAGCTTGGGGGACAGCTACAATGAGCAGTTCTTC	CASSLGDSYNEQFF
TRBV3-1/TRBV3-2	TRBJ2-7	once	12	-	TGTGCCAGCAGCCAAACCCGAGGCGAGCAGTACTTC	CASSQTRGEQYF
TRBV6-5	TRBJ1-1	-	13	-	TGTGCCAGCACCCCGAGTCGGGGCACTGAAGCTTTCTTT	CASTPSRGTEAFF
TRBV6-6	TRBJ2-7	-	15	TRBD1	TGTGCCAGCAGTTCTGTCGGGACAGGGACCTACGAGCAGTACTTC	CASSSVGTGTYEQYF
TRBV7-9	TRBJ2-7	-	13	TRBD2	TGTGCCAGCGAGCCGTGGGGGGGTTACGAGCAGTACTTC	CASEPWGGYEQYF
TRBV5-3	TRBJ1-1	-	15	TRBD1	TGTGCCAGAAGCTTGGTGGGGCCAGGGACAGGCGTAGCTTTCTTT	CARSLVGPGTGVAFF
TRBV28	TRBJ1-1	-	12	-	TGTGCCAGCAGCACACACGGGACTGAAGCTTTCTTT	CASSTHGTEAFF
TRBV5-8	TRBJ1-6	-	16	-	TGTGCCAGCAGCTTGGACGGGGGGCCCCGGGCTTCACCCCTCCACTTT	CASSLDGGPRASPLHF
TRBV11-1	TRBJ2-7	once	15	TRBD1	TGTGCCAGCAGCTTACCGCCAGGGGGCTCGTACGAGCAGTACTTC	CASSLPPGGSYEQYF
TRBV5-1	TRBJ2-7	-	14	TRBD1	TGCGCCAGCAGCCAGGGACAGGTGCCTGGGGAGCAGTACTTC	CASSQGQVPGEQYF
TRBV30	TRBJ2-3	-	15	TRBD2	TGTGCCTGGAGGGACCTAGCGGTAATCACAGATACGCAGTATTTT	CAWRDLAVITDTQYF
TRBV7-2	TRBJ1-6	many	16	TRBD1	TGTGCCAGCAGCTTAGTCGGCAGGGGGCTTAATTCACCCCTCCACTTT	CASSLVGRGLNSPLHF
TRBV5-8	TRBJ2-7	-	16	-	TGTGCCAGCAGCCGGTGGGGTGACGGGAGCTCCTACGAGCAGTACTTC	CASSRWGDGSSYEQYF
TRBV7-2	TRBJ2-1	-	13	TRBD2	TGTGCCAGCAGCTTAGGGCGGGGGAGTGAGCAGTTCTTC	CASSLGRGSEQFF
TRBV3-1/TRBV3-2	TRBJ2-1	-	16	TRBD2	TGTGCCAGCAGCCAAGACCCGAGCGATATGAGCGGGAAGCAGTTCTTC	CASSQDPSDMSGKQFF
TRBV7-2	TRBJ2-2	-	17	TRBD2	TGTGCCAGCAGCTTATTAGCGGGGGGCCCCGACACCGGGGAGCTGTTTTTT	CASSLLAGGPDTGELFF
TRBV5-1	TRBJ2-7	-	15	-	TGCGCCAGCAGCTTGGTTTTAGCGGCCTCCTACGAGCAGTACTTC	CASSLVLAASYEQYF
TRBV7-2	TRBJ1-2	-	14	TRBD1	TGTGCCAGCAGCCTCGGGACAGGGACCTATGGCTACACCTTC	CASSLGTGTYGYTF
TRBV19	TRBJ2-3	many	15	-	TGTGCCAGTACCGCCGGGCCGGGAGGCACAGATACGCAGTATTTT	CASTAGPGGTDTQYF
TRBV12-5	TRBJ2-7	once	16	TRBD1	TGTGCTAGTGGTTTGGCACGACAGGGGGCTATCGACGAGCAGTACTTC	CASGLARQGAIDEQYF
TRBV7-2	TRBJ2-1	-	16	TRBD2	TGTGCCAGCAGCTTAGTTGGCGGGGGGGCCTTTGGTGAGCAGTTCTTC	CASSLVGGGAFGEQFF
TRBV11-3	TRBJ1-1	-	15	TRBD1	TGTGCCAGCAGCTTAGGCGGGACAGGGAGGACTGAAGCTTTCTTT	CASSLGGTGRTEAFF
TRBV5-1	TRBJ1-2	once	16	TRBD1	TGCGCCAGCAGTCCTCCCGGGGTGGCCAGGGGGGATGGCTACACCTTC	CASSPPGVARGDGYTF
TRBV11-2	TRBJ2-1	-	18	TRBD2	TGTGCCAGCAGCCCCCCTAGCGGGAGGGCCCTCTCCTACAATGAGCAGTTCTTC	CASSPPSGRALSYNEQFF
TRBV27	TRBJ2-5	-	14	-	TGTGCCAGCAGTTTAATTGCGGGGAGTGAGACCCAGTACTTC	CASSLIAGSETQYF
TRBV19	TRBJ2-7	-	15	-	TGTGCCAGTAGTATGATACTAGATGGGGCCTACGAGCAGTACTTC	CASSMILDGAYEQYF
TRBV28	TRBJ1-3	few	15	-	TGTGCCAGCAGTTTATGGCGTCGGTGGGGAAACACCATATATTTT	CASSLWRRWGNTIYF
TRBV3-1/TRBV3-2	TRBJ2-1	-	16	-	TGTGCCAGCAGCCAAGATACCCTAGAGACTCCGCATGAGCAGTTCTTC	CASSQDTLETPHEQFF
TRBV19	TRBJ1-3	few	16	TRBD1	TGTGCCAGTAACCCACCCGGGACAGGGCCTGGAAACACCATATATTTT	CASNPPGTGPGNTIYF
TRBV12-3/TRBV12-4	TRBJ1-4	-	13	-	TGTGCCAGCAGCCTCGACTCTAATGAAAAACTGTTTTTT	CASSLDSNEKLFF
TRBV4-1	TRBJ1-2	once	15	TRBD1	TGCGCCAGCAGCCTGCTCGGGACAGGAAGGTATGGCTACACCTTC	CASSLLGTGRYGYTF
TRBV2	TRBJ1-5	-	12	-	TGTGCCAGCAGTTCCCTAGTCCGGCCCCAGCATTTT	CASSSLVRPQHF
TRBV6-2/TRBV6-3	TRBJ2-3	-	18	TRBD2	TGTGCCAGCAGTATCCTAGCGGGGGCTCCACCTTACACAGATACGCAGTATTTT	CASSILAGAPPYTDTQYF
TRBV30	TRBJ1-5	-	13	-	TGTGCCTGGAGTCCCCTGAGCAATCAGCCCCAGCATTTT	CAWSPLSNQPQHF
TRBV2	TRBJ1-4	few	12	-	TGTGCCAGCGGACTTCTCATAGGGAAACTGTTTTTT	CASGLLIGKLFF
TRBV7-9	TRBJ2-1	-	14	-	TGTGCCAGCAGCAAAAAGGAGGGCTACAATGAGCAGTTCTTC	CASSKKEGYNEQFF
TRBV19	TRBJ1-2	-	15	TRBD1	TGTGCCAGTAGTACGACAGGGGGAGGTTCAGGTGGCTACACCTTC	CASSTTGGGSGGYTF